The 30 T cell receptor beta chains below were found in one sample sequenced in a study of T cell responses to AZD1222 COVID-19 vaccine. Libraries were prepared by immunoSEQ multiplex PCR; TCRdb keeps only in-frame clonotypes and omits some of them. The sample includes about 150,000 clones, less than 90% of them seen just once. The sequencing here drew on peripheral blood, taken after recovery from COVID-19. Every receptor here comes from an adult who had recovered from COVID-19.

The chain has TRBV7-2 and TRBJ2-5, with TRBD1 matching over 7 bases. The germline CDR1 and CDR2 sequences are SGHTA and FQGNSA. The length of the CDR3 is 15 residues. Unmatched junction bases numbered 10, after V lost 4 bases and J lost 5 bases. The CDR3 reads CASSSVGSGGETQYF. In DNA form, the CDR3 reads TGTGCCAGCAGCTCCGTAGGGTCAGGGGGTGAGACCCAGTACTTC. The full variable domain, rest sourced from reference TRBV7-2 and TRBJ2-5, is GAGVSQSPSNKVTEKGKDVELRCDPISGHTALYWYRQSLGQGLEFLIYFQGNSAPDKSGLPSDRFSAERTGGSVSTLTIQRTQQEDSAVYLCASSSVGSGGETQYFGPGTRLLVL.

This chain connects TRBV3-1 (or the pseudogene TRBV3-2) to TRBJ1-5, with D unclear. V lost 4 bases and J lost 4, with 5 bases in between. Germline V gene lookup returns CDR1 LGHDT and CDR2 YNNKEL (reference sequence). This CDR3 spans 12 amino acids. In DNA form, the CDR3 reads TGTGCCAGCAGCCTAATAAATCAGCCCCAGCATTTT. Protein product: CASSLINQPQHF.

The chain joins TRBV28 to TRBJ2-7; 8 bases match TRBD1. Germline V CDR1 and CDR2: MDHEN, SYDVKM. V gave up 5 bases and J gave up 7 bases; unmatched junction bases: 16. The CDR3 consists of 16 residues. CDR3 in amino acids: CASSGLAGGPRGEQYF. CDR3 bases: TGTGCCAGCAGTGGCCTTGCAGGGGGCCCGAGGGGGGAGCAGTACTTC. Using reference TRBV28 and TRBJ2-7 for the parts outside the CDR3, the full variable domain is DVKVTQSSRYLVKRTGEKVFLECVQDMDHENMFWYRQDPGLGLRLIYFSYDVKMKEKGDIPEGYSVSREKKERFSLILESASTNQTSMYLCASSGLAGGPRGEQYFGPGTRLTVT.

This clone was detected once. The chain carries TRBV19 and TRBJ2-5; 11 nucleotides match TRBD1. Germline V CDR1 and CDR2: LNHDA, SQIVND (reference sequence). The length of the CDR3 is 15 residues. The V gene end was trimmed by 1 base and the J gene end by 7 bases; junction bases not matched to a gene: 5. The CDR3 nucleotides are TGTGCCAGTAGTATAGGGACAGGGGGCGCGACGACCCAGTACTTC. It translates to CASSIGTGGATTQYF.

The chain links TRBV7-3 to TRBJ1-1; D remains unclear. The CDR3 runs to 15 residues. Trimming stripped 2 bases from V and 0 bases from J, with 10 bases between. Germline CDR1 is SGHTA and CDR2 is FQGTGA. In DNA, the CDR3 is TGTGCCAGCAGCTTACGCGGCATTGTGAACACTGAAGCTTTCTTT. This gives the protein CASSLRGIVNTEAFF.

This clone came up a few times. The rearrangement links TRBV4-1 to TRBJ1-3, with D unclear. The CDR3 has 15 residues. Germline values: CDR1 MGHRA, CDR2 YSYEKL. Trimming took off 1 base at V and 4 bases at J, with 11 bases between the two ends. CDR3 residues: CASSQGFAEGNTIYF. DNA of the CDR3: TGCGCCAGCAGCCAAGGATTCGCTGAAGGAAACACCATATATTTT.

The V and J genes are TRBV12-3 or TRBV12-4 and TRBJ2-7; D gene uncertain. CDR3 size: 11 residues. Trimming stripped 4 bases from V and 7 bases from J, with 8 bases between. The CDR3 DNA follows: TGTGCCAGCAGTTACCTGGGGGAGCAGTACTTC. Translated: CASSYLGEQYF.

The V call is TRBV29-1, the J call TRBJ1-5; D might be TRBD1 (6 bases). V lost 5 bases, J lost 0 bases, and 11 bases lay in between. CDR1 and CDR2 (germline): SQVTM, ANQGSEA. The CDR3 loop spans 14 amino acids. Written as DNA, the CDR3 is TGCAGCGTTAGTTGGACAGATAGCAATCAGCCCCAGCATTTT. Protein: CSVSWTDSNQPQHF.

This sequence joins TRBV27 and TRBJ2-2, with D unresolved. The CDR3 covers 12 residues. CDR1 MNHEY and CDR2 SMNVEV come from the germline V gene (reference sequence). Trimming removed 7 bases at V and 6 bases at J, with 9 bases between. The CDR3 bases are TGTGCCAGCACCTCCCTGGCCGGGGAGCTGTTTTTT. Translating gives CASTSLAGELFF.

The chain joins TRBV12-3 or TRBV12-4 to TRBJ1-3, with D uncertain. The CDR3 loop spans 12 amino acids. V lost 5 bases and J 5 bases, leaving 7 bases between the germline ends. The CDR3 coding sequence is TGTGCCAGCAGTCTACTCAGAAACACCATATATTTT. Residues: CASSLLRNTIYF.

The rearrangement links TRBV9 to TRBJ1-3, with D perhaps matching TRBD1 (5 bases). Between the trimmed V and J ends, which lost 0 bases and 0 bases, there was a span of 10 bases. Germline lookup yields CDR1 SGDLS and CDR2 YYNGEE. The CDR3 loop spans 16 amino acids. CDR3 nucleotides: TGTGCCAGCAGCGTAGAAGGGGCGACCTCTGGAAACACCATATATTTT. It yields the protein CASSVEGATSGNTIYF.

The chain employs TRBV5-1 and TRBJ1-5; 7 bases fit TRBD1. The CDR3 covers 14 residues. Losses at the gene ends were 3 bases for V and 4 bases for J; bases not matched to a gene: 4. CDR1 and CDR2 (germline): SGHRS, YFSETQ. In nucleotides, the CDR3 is TGCGCCAGCAGCTCGACAGGGCTAAATCAGCCCCAGCATTTT. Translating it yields CASSSTGLNQPQHF.

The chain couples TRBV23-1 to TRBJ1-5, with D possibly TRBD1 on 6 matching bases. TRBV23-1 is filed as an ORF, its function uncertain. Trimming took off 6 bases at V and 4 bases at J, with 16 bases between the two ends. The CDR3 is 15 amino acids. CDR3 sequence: CASRTPGQENQPQHF. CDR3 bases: TGCGCCAGCAGGACCCCGGGACAAGAGAATCAGCCCCAGCATTTT.

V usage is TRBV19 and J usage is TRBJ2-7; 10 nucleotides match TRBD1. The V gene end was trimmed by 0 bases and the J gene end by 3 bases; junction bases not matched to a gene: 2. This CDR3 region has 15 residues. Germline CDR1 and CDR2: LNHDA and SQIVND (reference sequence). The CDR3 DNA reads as TGTGCCAGTAGTATAGACGGGACAGGGGACTACGAGCAGTACTTC. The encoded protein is CASSIDGTGDYEQYF.

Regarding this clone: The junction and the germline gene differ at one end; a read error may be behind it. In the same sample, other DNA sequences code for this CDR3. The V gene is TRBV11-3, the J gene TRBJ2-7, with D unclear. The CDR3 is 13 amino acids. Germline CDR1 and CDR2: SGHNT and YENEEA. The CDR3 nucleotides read TGTGCCAGCAGCATAGAACCCGGGCACGAGCAGTACTTC. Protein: CASSIEPGHEQYF.

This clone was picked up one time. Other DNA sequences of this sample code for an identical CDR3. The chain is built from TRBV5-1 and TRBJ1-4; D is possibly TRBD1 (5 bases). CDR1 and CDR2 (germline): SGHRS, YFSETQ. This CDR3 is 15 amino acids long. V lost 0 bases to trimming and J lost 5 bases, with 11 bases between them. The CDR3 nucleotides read TGCGCCAGCAGCTTGGCCGGGACCGAGAATGAAAAACTGTTTTTT. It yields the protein CASSLAGTENEKLFF.

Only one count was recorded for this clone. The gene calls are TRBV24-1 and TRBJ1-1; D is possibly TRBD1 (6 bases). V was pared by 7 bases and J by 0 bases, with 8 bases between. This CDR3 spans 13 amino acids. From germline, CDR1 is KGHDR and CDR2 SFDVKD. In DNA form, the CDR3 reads TGTGCCACCAGAGACAGGTTGAACACTGAAGCTTTCTTT. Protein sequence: CATRDRLNTEAFF.

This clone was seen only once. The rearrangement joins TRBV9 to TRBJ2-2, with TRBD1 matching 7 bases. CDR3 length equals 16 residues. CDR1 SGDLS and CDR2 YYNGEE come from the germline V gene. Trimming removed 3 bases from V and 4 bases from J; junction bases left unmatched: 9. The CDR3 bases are TGTGCCAGCAGCGACTCCACGGGACAGACCACCGGGGAGCTGTTTTTT. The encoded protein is CASSDSTGQTTGELFF.

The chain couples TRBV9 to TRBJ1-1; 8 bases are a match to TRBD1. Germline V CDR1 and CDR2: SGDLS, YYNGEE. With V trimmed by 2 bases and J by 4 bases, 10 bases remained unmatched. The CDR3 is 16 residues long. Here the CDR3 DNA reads TGTGCCAGCAGCGTTAGTGGGACAGGAGGGTTCACTGAAGCTTTCTTT. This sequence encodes CASSVSGTGGFTEAFF.

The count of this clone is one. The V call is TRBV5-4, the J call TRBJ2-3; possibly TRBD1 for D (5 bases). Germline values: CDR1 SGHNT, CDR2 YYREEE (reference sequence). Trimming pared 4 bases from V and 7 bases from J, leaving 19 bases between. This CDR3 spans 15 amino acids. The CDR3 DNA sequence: TGTGCCAGCAGCCTCACCGGGCAGGGCGCGAATACGCAGTATTTT. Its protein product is CASSLTGQGANTQYF.

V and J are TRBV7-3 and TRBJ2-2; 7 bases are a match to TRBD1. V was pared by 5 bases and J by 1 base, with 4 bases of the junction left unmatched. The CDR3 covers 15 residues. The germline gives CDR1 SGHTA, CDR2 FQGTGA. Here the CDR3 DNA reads TGTGCCAGCAGCCCGGACAGGTGGAACACCGGGGAGCTGTTTTTT. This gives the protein CASSPDRWNTGELFF.

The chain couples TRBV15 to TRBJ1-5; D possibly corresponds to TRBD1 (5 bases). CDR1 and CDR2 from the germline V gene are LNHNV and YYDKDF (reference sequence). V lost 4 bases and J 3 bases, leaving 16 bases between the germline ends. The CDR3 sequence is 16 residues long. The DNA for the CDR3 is TGTGCCACCAGCAACCCCACCGGGGCATACAATCAGCCCCAGCATTTT. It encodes CATSNPTGAYNQPQHF.

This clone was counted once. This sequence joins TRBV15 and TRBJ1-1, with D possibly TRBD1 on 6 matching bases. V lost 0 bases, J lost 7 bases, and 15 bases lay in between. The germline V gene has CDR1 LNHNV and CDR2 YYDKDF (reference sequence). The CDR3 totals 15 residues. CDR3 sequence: CATSREAGHLIEAFF. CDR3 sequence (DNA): TGTGCCACCAGCAGAGAAGCGGGACACCTCATTGAAGCTTTCTTT.

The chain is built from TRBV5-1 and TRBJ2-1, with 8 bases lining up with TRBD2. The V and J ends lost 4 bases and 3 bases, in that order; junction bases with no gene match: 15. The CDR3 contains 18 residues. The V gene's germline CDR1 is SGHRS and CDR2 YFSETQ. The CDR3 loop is CASSPTPVSGGIYNEQFF. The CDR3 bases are TGCGCCAGCAGCCCCACCCCCGTGAGCGGGGGAATCTACAATGAGCAGTTCTTC.

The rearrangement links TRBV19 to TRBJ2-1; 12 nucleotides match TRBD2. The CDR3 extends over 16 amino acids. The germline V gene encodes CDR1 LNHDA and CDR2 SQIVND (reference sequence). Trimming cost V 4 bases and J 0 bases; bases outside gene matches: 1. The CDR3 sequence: CASSTSGGDSYNEQFF. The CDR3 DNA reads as TGTGCCAGTAGTACTAGCGGGGGGGACTCCTACAATGAGCAGTTCTTC.

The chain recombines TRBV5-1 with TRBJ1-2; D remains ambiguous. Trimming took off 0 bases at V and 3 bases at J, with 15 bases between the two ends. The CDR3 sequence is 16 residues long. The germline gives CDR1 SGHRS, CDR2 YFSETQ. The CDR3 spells CASSLGLILPDYGYTF. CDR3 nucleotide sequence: TGCGCCAGCAGCTTGGGTTTGATCTTGCCTGACTATGGCTACACCTTC.

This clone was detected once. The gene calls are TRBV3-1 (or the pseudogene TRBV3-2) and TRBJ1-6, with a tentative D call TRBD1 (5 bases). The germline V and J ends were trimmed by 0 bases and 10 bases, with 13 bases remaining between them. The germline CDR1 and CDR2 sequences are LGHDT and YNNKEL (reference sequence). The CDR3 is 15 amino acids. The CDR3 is CASSQEMGVGSPLHF. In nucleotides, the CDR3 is TGTGCCAGCAGCCAAGAGATGGGGGTAGGGTCACCCCTCCACTTT.

CDR3 loop: CAISDWAGGDLQETQYF. CDR3 bases: TGTGCCATCAGTGATTGGGCGGGGGGCGACCTCCAAGAGACCCAGTACTTC. This chain joins TRBV10-3 and TRBJ2-5, with 8 bases matching TRBD2. Germline assignment: CDR1 ENHRY and CDR2 SYGVKD. CDR3 length equals 17 residues. Trimming removed 3 bases from V and 1 base from J; junction bases left unmatched: 10.

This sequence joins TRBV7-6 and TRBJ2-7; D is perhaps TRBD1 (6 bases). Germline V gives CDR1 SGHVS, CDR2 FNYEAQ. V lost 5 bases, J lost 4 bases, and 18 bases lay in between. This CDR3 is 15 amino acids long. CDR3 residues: CASSPMGAAPYEQYF. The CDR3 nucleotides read TGTGCCAGCAGCCCAATGGGGGCAGCGCCGTACGAGCAGTACTTC.

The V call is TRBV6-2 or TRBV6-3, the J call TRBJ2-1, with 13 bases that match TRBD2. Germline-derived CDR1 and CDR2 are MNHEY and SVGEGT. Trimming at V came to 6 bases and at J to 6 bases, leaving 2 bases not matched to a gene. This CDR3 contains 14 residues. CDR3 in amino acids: CASSGLAGVNEQFF. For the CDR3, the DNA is TGTGCCAGCAGCGGACTAGCGGGAGTCAATGAGCAGTTCTTC.